Listed here is a single TCR beta chain. What it binds is unknown. This entry belongs to a study of T cell responses to AZD1222 COVID-19 vaccine. Whole-study findings and limits: Regions left unmutated in variants are reportedly the target of nearly half of spike-specific TCRs. Clonal diversity may have been underestimated in mostly white British donors.

Germline V gives CDR1 LGHDT, CDR2 YNNKEL (reference sequence). Between the trimmed V and J ends, which lost 0 bases and 2 bases, there was a span of 14 bases. The CDR3 consists of 16 residues. Second-dose groups at about 4 or about 12 weeks were pooled. The assay was immunoSEQ multiplex PCR, and TCRdb's table has in-frame clones only and misses some. This table has about 180,000 clones, 70% to 90% appearing once. The receptor comes from an adult who received the AZD1222 COVID-19 vaccine. J is TRBJ2-7 and V is TRBV3-1 (or the pseudogene TRBV3-2); no definite D call. Sequences were derived from peripheral blood, sampled 28 days after the second AZD1222 dose. The CDR3 loop is CASSQELATSPYEQYF. The CDR3 DNA follows: TGTGCCAGCAGCCAAGAGCTGGCCACTTCGCCCTACGAGCAGTACTTC.